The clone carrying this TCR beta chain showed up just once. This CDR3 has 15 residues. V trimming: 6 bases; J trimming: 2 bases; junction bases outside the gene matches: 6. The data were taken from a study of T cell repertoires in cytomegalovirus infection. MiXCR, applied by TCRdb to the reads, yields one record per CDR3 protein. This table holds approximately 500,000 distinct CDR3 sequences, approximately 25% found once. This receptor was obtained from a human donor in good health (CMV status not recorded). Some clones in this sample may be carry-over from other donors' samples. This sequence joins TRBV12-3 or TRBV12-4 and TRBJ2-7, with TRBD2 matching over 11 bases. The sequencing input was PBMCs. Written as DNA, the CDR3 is TGTGCCAGCAGAGCGACTAGCGGGACGACCTACGAGCAGTACTTC. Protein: CASRATSGTTYEQYF.